The clone carrying this T cell receptor (beta chain) came up many times. Its cognate antigen is unknown. V was pared by 7 bases and J by 0 bases, with 12 bases between. CDR1 and CDR2 from the germline V gene are SQVTM and ANQGSEA. The CDR3 totals 13 residues. The data stem from a study of T cells in Graves' hyperthyroidism and ophthalmopathy. Across the study: Initial diagnosis, before any treatment, was when peripheral blood was collected.

RNA transcripts were the template for amplifying TCR beta CDR3 regions. First-round RT-PCR targeting the TCR CDR3 was performed with the HTBI primer set. One entry per CDR3 protein, called by TCRdb with MiXCR from the multiplex PCR reads. The sample yields hundreds of thousands of distinct CDR3 sequences, 30% to 40% seen once. Hyperthyroidism, newly diagnosed and lasting under 2 months, affected patients aged 18 to 65. General study results and limits: A 13 V-J model separated ophthalmopathy from stable hyperthyroidism. Ophthalmopathy was model-predicted a median 6.5 months pre-onset.

The J gene is TRBJ2-5, the V gene TRBV29-1, with D possibly being TRBD1 (6 bases). Sequences were obtained from blood. The clonotype was recovered from a woman aged 35 to 49 with Graves' hyperthyroidism. DNA for the CDR3: TGCAGCGGATCTAGGGGGAACCAAGAGACCCAGTACTTC. As protein: CSGSRGNQETQYF.